The 31 T cell receptor beta chains given below trace back to one sample, sequenced in a study of blood T cell repertoires in COVID-19. TCRdb's copy holds only in-frame clones and misses some; the assay was immunoSEQ multiplex PCR. The repertoire holds about 21,000 clones, with around 89% as singletons. The sample taken for sequencing was peripheral blood. Receptors were obtained from a man in his sixties or seventies with active COVID-19.

The CDR3 reads CAWSVLRSNEKLFF. DNA for the CDR3: TGTGCCTGGAGTGTCCTACGGTCTAATGAAAAACTGTTTTTT. This sequence joins TRBV30 and TRBJ1-4; D remains unclear. Germline-derived CDR1 and CDR2 are GTSNPN and SVGIG (reference sequence). V was cut by 0 bases and J by 3 bases, with 8 bases left in between. The CDR3 totals 14 residues.

The V and J genes are TRBV7-2 and TRBJ2-3; 8 positions agree with TRBD2. The CDR3 runs to 15 residues. Per germline, CDR1 SGHTA and CDR2 FQGNSA. V lost 4 bases, J lost 0 bases, and 3 bases stayed unmatched. The CDR3 DNA reads as TGTGCCAGCAGCTCGGGACTAGGAAGCACAGATACGCAGTATTTT. Translation: CASSSGLGSTDTQYF.

J is TRBJ1-6 and V is TRBV18; D gene unclear. The CDR3 is 12 amino acids. The V gene lost 3 bases and the J gene lost 12 bases, with 9 bases spanning the gap. The germline V gene has CDR1 KGHSH and CDR2 LQKENI. CDR3 sequence reads: CASSPSEGPLHF. CDR3 coding DNA: TGTGCCAGCTCACCGAGTGAGGGACCCCTCCACTTT.

The chain recombines TRBV2 with TRBJ2-2; D not certain. Germline V gene sequence: CDR1 SNHLY, CDR2 FYNNEI. This CDR3 comprises 12 residues. Trimming removed 4 bases at V and 5 bases at J, with 5 bases between. CDR3 DNA sequence: TGTGCCAGCAGTGTAACAACCGGGGAGCTGTTTTTT. The encoded protein is CASSVTTGELFF.

V is TRBV29-1 and J is TRBJ1-5, with a possible D match to TRBD1 (6 bases). CDR3 length equals 13 residues. V was clipped by 3 bases and J by 6 bases, with 12 bases between them. Per germline, CDR1 SQVTM and CDR2 ANQGSEA. CDR3 DNA: TGCAGCGTTGATGTGGGGGCGGGTCAGCCCCAGCATTTT. Translated: CSVDVGAGQPQHF.

In its sample, this clone was seen a few times. This chain connects TRBV3-1 (or the pseudogene TRBV3-2) to TRBJ2-6; TRBD1 might be the D (5 bases). V was shortened by 5 bases and J by 0 bases, with 17 bases between the two germline ends. The CDR3 covers 18 residues. Germline CDR1 LGHDT, CDR2 YNNKEL (reference sequence). Written as DNA, the CDR3 is TGTGCCAGCAGCTCTCACGCAAGGGGCTACTCTGGGGCCAACGTCCTGACTTTC. Amino acids: CASSSHARGYSGANVLTF.

The chain employs TRBV6-5 and TRBJ1-2; tentatively, D is TRBD1 (5 bases). V lost 6 bases to trimming and J lost 5 bases, with 19 bases between them. The CDR3 is 15 amino acids. CDR1 MNHEY and CDR2 SVGAGI come from the germline V gene. The CDR3: CASSPRRNGGYGYTF. CDR3 nucleotides: TGTGCCAGCAGCCCCCGTAGGAACGGGGGATATGGCTACACCTTC.

The chain is built from TRBV7-9 and TRBJ2-1; TRBD2 matches at 8 bases. Unmatched junction bases numbered 11, after V lost 4 bases and J lost 6 bases. The CDR3 totals 16 residues. Germline CDR1 and CDR2: SEHNR and FQNEAQ (reference sequence). The chain's CDR3 is CASSSLGLAFSNEQFF. DNA of the CDR3: TGTGCCAGCAGCTCCCTCGGACTAGCCTTTAGCAATGAGCAGTTCTTC.

The chain uses TRBV5-4 and TRBJ2-3; D unresolved. With 3 bases removed from V and 4 bases from J, the gap between germline ends came to 15 bases. The CDR3 covers 15 residues. Germline assignment: CDR1 SGHNT and CDR2 YYREEE (reference sequence). CDR3 protein: CASSWVGMAADTQYF. The CDR3 DNA follows: TGTGCCAGCAGCTGGGTAGGCATGGCGGCAGATACGCAGTATTTT.

The CDR3 nucleotides are TGTGCCATCAGCTCACCGGGACTAGCGGGGTACAATGAGCAGTTCTTC. Its translation: CAISSPGLAGYNEQFF. The chain combines TRBV10-3 with TRBJ2-1; 13 bases match TRBD2. Germline CDR1 reads ENHRY; CDR2 reads SYGVKD. There are 16 residues in the CDR3. After removal of 6 bases from V and 4 bases from J, the junction contained 6 bases not matched to a gene.

The chain links TRBV27 to TRBJ1-1; a weak D match, TRBD1 (6 bases). CDR3 size: 15 residues. Trimming took off 7 bases at V and 0 bases at J, with 15 bases between the two ends. The germline CDR1 and CDR2 sequences are MNHEY and SMNVEV (reference sequence). CDR3 sequence: CASIQGRGVNTEAFF. CDR3 sequence (DNA): TGTGCCAGCATTCAAGGGAGGGGGGTGAACACTGAAGCTTTCTTT.

The gene calls are TRBV5-6 and TRBJ1-1; TRBD1 matches at 10 bases. This CDR3 is built from 13 residues. Unmatched junction bases numbered 3, after V lost 4 bases and J lost 6 bases. Germline V gives CDR1 SGHDT, CDR2 YYEEEE. CDR3 sequence reads: CASSPGQGAEAFF. For the CDR3, the DNA is TGTGCCAGCAGCCCAGGACAGGGGGCTGAAGCTTTCTTT. Variable domain in full (rest from reference TRBV5-6 and TRBJ1-1): DAGVTQSPTHLIKTRGQQVTLRCSPKSGHDTVSWYQQALGQGPQFIFQYYEEEERQRGNFPDRFSGHQFPNYSSELNVNALLLGDSALYLCASSPGQGAEAFFGQGTRLTVV.

The chain employs TRBV6-6 and TRBJ1-1; 9 bases map to TRBD1. The junction had 15 bases not matched to a gene; V was cut back by 8 bases and J by 5 bases. CDR1 is MNHNY and CDR2 is SVGAGI in the germline V gene (reference sequence). The CDR3 sequence is 16 residues long. The CDR3 nucleotides read TGTGCCAGCGGGGAGGGACAGGGTGGGGGTTGGACTGAAGCTTTCTTT. Translating gives CASGEGQGGGWTEAFF.

The chain couples TRBV24-1 to TRBJ2-3; a weak D match, TRBD2 (5 bases). V was pared by 3 bases and J by 3 bases, with 9 bases between. The CDR3 sequence is 14 residues long. CDR1 KGHDR and CDR2 SFDVKD come from the germline V gene. CDR3 protein: CATSDPGITDTQYF. CDR3 nucleotides: TGTGCCACCAGTGATCCGGGAATAACAGATACGCAGTATTTT.

CDR3 sequence (DNA): TGTGCCAGCAGCTTGCCAGCGGGAGAGACTACGCAGTATTTT. Translated, it gives CASSLPAGETTQYF. The V call is TRBV5-4, the J call TRBJ2-3; 8 bases agree with TRBD2. Germline loops: CDR1 SGHNT, CDR2 YYREEE (reference sequence). The CDR3 is 14 residues long. J gave up 8 bases and V 1 base, and 6 bases lay outside the gene matches.

The chain joins TRBV7-8 to TRBJ1-1, with unresolved D. V was trimmed by 5 bases and J by 0 bases, leaving 7 bases between them. There are 13 residues in the CDR3. In germline, CDR1 is SGHVS, CDR2 FQNEAQ. CDR3 nucleotides: TGTGCCAGCAGCCCACAGATGAACACTGAAGCTTTCTTT. This sequence encodes CASSPQMNTEAFF.

The chain recombines TRBV2 with TRBJ2-5; 15 bases fit TRBD2. CDR1 and CDR2 (germline): SNHLY, FYNNEI. CDR3 length: 14 residues. With V trimmed by 7 bases and J by 5 bases, 2 bases remained unmatched. CDR3 region: CASTGLAGGETQYF. The CDR3 coding sequence is TGTGCCAGCACCGGACTAGCGGGAGGGGAGACCCAGTACTTC.

This chain joins TRBV7-8 and TRBJ2-1; no firm D call. The CDR3 has 13 residues. V was pared by 1 base and J by 7 bases, with 8 bases between. The V gene's germline CDR1 is SGHVS and CDR2 FQNEAQ. CDR3 amino acids: CASSLVVRNEQFF. The CDR3 nucleotides read TGTGCCAGCAGCTTAGTGGTCCGGAATGAGCAGTTCTTC.

This chain joins TRBV30 and TRBJ2-5, with 7 nucleotides matching TRBD1. The CDR3 is 12 amino acids. From germline, CDR1 is GTSNPN and CDR2 SVGIG (reference sequence). J gave up 3 bases and V 7 bases, and 5 bases lay outside the gene matches. In DNA form, the CDR3 reads TGTGCCTTGAACACAGGGGAAGAGACCCAGTACTTC. Encoded protein: CALNTGEETQYF.

CDR3 in amino acids: CASSPGQGEYSPLHF. As DNA, the CDR3 is TGTGCCAGCTCACCCGGACAGGGAGAGTACTCACCCCTCCACTTT. The chain combines TRBV18 with TRBJ1-6, with TRBD1 identical over 8 bases. Germline values: CDR1 KGHSH, CDR2 LQKENI. The CDR3 covers 15 residues. V shed 3 bases, J shed 10 bases, and the junction held 8 bases outside the gene matches.

The V call is TRBV10-3, the J call TRBJ1-5, with TRBD1 matching over 9 bases. V was pared by 10 bases and J by 1 base, with 5 bases of the junction left unmatched. The CDR3 is 14 amino acids. Per the germline V gene, CDR1 is ENHRY and CDR2 is SYGVKD. CDR3 in DNA: TGTGCCACCGAGACAGGGGGAAGCAATCAGCCCCAGCATTTT. Its protein is CATETGGSNQPQHF.

The CDR3 region has the DNA TGTGCCAGAAGCGTCTGGCCTAAGGACACTGGAAACACCATATATTTT. As protein: CARSVWPKDTGNTIYF. The chain carries TRBV5-3 and TRBJ1-3; TRBD1 might be the D (5 bases). TRBV5-3 has ORF status, its function being uncertain. The CDR3 length is 16 residues. Trimming took off 4 bases at V and 2 bases at J, with 16 bases between the two ends.

The genes are TRBV19 and TRBJ1-1; TRBD1 agrees at 10 bases. V dropped 5 bases and J dropped 7; count of bases not matched to a gene: 13. CDR1 and CDR2 from the germline V gene are LNHDA and SQIVND (reference sequence). CDR3 length: 16 residues. CDR3 amino acids: CASSGAGTGERGEAFF. The CDR3 DNA sequence: TGTGCCAGTAGTGGAGCCGGGACAGGGGAGCGCGGTGAAGCTTTCTTT.

The chain combines TRBV13 with TRBJ2-1; 13 nucleotides line up with TRBD2. The trim removed 5 bases at V and 5 bases at J, leaving 15 bases unmatched. This CDR3 comprises 19 residues. Germline values: CDR1 PRHDT, CDR2 FYEKMQ (reference sequence). CDR3 sequence reads: CASSLPSGLAGAIDNEQFF. The CDR3 DNA sequence: TGTGCCAGCAGCCTACCTTCTGGACTAGCGGGGGCGATTGACAATGAGCAGTTCTTC.

CDR3 sequence (DNA): TGCGCCAGCAGCCCTGGGACAGGGGTCACCGGGGAGCTGTTTTTT. It is translated as CASSPGTGVTGELFF. The chain is built from TRBV5-1 and TRBJ2-2; 10 bases match TRBD1. The CDR3 contains 15 residues. The V gene's germline CDR1 is SGHRS and CDR2 YFSETQ. The V segment lost 4 bases and the J segment 4 bases; nucleotides outside the gene matches: 4.

This chain connects TRBV6-6 to TRBJ1-5; perhaps TRBD1 as D (6 bases). Germline V CDR1 and CDR2: MNHNY, SVGAGI (reference sequence). The CDR3 spans 17 residues. With 5 bases removed from V and 6 bases from J, the gap between germline ends came to 23 bases. This CDR3 is CASSGSLGWGRGQPQHF. The CDR3 DNA follows: TGTGCCAGCAGTGGATCCCTGGGGTGGGGGCGAGGTCAGCCCCAGCATTTT.

The chain employs TRBV19 and TRBJ2-1, with 7 bases aligning to TRBD1. Germline assignment: CDR1 LNHDA and CDR2 SQIVND (reference sequence). The CDR3 totals 15 residues. V gave up 7 bases and J gave up 0 bases; unmatched junction bases: 6. CDR3 sequence (DNA): TGTGCCAGTACCCCACGGGACAGCTCCTACAATGAGCAGTTCTTC. This encodes CASTPRDSSYNEQFF.

V gene TRBV15 combines with J gene TRBJ2-1; the D is unclear. Trimming stripped 0 bases from V and 1 base from J, with 10 bases between. Germline CDR1 LNHNV, CDR2 YYDKDF (reference sequence). This CDR3 is 16 amino acids long. The DNA of the CDR3 is TGTGCCACCAGCAGAGAGACTTCCGTATCCTACAATGAGCAGTTCTTC. Translation gives CATSRETSVSYNEQFF. Using reference TRBV15 and TRBJ2-1 for the parts outside the CDR3, the full variable domain is DAMVIQNPRYQVTQFGKPVTLSCSQTLNHNVMYWYQQKSSQAPKLLFHYYDKDFNNEADTPDNFQSRRPNTSFCFLDIRSPGLGDTAMYLCATSRETSVSYNEQFFGPGTRLTVL.

The chain recombines TRBV3-1 (or the pseudogene TRBV3-2) with TRBJ2-7, with TRBD1 matching 9 bases. Per the germline V gene, CDR1 is LGHDT and CDR2 is YNNKEL (reference sequence). The CDR3 covers 13 residues. V shed 3 bases and J 4 bases; nucleotides not matched to a gene: 1. The CDR3 DNA follows: TGTGCCAGCAGCCAGGGACAGGGTTACGAGCAGTACTTC. Amino acid sequence: CASSQGQGYEQYF.

This rearrangement joins TRBV3-1 (or the pseudogene TRBV3-2) to TRBJ2-7; 8 nucleotides line up with TRBD2. This CDR3 is built from 15 residues. Germline CDR1 is LGHDT and CDR2 is YNNKEL (reference sequence). With V trimmed by 3 bases and J by 6 bases, 10 bases remained unmatched. The CDR3 reads CASSQVLRLATEQYF. CDR3 DNA sequence: TGTGCCAGCAGCCAGGTCCTGAGACTAGCGACCGAGCAGTACTTC.

This rearrangement joins TRBV30 to TRBJ1-1; maybe TRBD1 (5 bases). The CDR3 is made up of 15 amino acids. CDR1 is GTSNPN and CDR2 is SVGIG in the germline V gene (reference sequence). V lost 1 base and J 1 base, leaving 13 bases between the germline ends. The CDR3 DNA reads TGTGCCTGGAGTGGGGGTTGGCAGGGGAACACTGAAGCTTTCTTT. This codes for CAWSGGWQGNTEAFF. The full variable domain, completed using reference TRBV30 and TRBJ1-1, is SQTIHQWPATLVQPVGSPLSLECTVEGTSNPNLYWYRQAAGRGLQLLFYSVGIGQISSEVPQNLSASRPQDRQFILSSKKLLLSDSGFYLCAWSGGWQGNTEAFFGQGTRLTVV.